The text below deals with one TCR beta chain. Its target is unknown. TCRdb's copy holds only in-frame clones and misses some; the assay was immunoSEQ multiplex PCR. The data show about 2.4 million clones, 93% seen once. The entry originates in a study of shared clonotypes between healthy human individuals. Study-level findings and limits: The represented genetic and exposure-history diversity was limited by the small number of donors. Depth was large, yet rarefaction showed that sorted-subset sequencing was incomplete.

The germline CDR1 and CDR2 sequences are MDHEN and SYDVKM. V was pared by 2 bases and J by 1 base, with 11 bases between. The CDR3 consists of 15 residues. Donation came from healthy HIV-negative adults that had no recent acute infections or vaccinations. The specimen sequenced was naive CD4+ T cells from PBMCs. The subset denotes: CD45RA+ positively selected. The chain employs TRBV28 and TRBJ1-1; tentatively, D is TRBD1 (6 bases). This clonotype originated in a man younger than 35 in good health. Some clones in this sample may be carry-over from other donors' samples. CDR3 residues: CASSLTQGKNTEAFF. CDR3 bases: TGTGCCAGCAGTTTAACGCAGGGGAAGAACACTGAAGCTTTCTTT.